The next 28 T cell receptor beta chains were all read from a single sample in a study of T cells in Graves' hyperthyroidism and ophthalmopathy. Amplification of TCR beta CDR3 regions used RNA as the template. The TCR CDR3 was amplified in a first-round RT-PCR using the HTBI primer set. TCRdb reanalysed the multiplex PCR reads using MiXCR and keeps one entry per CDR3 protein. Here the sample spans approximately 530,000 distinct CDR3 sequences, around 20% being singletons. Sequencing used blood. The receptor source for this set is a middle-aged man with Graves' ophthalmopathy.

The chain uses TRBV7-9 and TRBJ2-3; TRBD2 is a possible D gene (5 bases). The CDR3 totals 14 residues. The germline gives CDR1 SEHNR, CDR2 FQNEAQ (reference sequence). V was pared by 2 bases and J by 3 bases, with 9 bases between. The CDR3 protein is CASSLKSGTDTQYF. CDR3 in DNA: TGTGCCAGCAGCTTAAAGTCGGGAACAGATACGCAGTATTTT.

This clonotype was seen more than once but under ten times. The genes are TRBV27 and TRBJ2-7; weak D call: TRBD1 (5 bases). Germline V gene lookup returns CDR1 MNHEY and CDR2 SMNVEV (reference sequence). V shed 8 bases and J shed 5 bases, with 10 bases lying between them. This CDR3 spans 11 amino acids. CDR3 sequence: CASRWGNEQYF. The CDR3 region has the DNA TGTGCCAGCCGCTGGGGCAACGAGCAGTACTTC.

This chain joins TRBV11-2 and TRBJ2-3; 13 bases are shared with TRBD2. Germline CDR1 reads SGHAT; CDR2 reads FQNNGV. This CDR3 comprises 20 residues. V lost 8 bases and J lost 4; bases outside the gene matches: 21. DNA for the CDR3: TGTGCCAGCGAATACCCCCCTACCGGGACTAGCGGGATTGGGGCAGATACGCAGTATTTT. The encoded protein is CASEYPPTGTSGIGADTQYF.

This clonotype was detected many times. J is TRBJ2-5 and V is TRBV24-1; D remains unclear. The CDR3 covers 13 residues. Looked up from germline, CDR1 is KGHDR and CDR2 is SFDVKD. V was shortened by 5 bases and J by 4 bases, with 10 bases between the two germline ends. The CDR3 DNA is TGTGCCACCAGTGGTGGGCGAGGAGAGACCCAGTACTTC. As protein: CATSGGRGETQYF.

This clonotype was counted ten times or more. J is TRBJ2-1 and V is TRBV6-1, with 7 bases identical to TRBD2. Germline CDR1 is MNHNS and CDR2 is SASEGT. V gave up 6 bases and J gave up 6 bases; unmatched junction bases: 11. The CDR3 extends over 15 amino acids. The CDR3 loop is CASRLNPGRLNEQFF. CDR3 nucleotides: TGTGCCAGCAGACTGAACCCCGGGAGGCTCAATGAGCAGTTCTTC.

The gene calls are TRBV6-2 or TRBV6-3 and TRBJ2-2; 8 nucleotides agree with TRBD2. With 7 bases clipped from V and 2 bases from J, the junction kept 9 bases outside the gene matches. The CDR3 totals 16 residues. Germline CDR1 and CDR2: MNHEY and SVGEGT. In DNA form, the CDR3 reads TGTGCCAGCATCGGAGCGGGGGCTTATAACACCGGGGAGCTGTTTTTT. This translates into CASIGAGAYNTGELFF.

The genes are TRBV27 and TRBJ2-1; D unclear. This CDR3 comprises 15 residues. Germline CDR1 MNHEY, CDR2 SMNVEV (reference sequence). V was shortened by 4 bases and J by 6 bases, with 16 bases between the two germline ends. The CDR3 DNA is TGTGCCAGCAGTTCCCCCCCGGGTGGTTTCAATGAGCAGTTCTTC. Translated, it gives CASSSPPGGFNEQFF.

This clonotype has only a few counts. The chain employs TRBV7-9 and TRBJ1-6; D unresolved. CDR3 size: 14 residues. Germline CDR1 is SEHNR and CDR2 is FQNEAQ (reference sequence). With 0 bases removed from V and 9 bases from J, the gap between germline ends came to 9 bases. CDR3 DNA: TGTGCCAGCAGCTTAGCCGGGATCGGTTCACCCCTCCACTTT. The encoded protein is CASSLAGIGSPLHF.

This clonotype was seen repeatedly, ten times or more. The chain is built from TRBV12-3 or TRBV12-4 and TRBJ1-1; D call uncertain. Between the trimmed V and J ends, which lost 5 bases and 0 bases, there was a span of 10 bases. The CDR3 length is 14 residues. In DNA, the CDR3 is TGTGCCAGCAGTCCTAGCCCTATGAACACTGAAGCTTTCTTT. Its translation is CASSPSPMNTEAFF.

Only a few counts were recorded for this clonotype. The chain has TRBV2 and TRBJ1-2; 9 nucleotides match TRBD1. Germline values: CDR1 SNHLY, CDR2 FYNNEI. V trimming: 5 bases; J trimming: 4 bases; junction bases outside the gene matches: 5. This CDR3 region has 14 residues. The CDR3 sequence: CASSIGQGFYGYTF. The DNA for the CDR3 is TGTGCCAGCAGTATTGGACAGGGGTTCTATGGCTACACCTTC.

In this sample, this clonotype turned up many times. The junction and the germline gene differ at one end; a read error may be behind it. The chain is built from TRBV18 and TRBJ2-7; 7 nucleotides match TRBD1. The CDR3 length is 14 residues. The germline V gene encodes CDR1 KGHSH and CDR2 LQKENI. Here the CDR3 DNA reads TGTGCCAGCTCAGCACCGGGACAGAAATACGAGCAGTACTTC. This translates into CASSAPGQKYEQYF.

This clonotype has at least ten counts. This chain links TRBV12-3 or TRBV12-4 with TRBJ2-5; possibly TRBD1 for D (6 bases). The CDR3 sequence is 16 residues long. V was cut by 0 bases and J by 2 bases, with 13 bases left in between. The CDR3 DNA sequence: TGTGCCAGCAGTTTAGCGCTCCCCGGGACACAAGAGACCCAGTACTTC. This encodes CASSLALPGTQETQYF.

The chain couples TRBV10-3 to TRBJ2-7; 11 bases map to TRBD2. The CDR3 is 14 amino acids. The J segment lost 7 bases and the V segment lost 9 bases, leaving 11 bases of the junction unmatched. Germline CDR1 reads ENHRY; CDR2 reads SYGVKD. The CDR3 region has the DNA TGTGCCATAGGAATGACTAGCGGGGTTGGGGAGCAGTACTTC. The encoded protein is CAIGMTSGVGEQYF.

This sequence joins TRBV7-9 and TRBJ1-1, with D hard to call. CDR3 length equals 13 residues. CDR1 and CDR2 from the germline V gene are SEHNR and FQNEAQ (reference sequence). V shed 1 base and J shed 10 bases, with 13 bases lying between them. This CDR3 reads CASSLGGRFSAFF. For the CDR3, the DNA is TGTGCCAGCAGCTTAGGTGGCAGATTTTCAGCTTTCTTT.

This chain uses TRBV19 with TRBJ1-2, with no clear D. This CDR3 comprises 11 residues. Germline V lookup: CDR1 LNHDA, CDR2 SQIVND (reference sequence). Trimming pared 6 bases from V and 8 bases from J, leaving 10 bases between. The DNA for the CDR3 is TGTGCCAGTAGAGAGAGTCGCGGCTACACCTTC. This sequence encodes CASRESRGYTF.

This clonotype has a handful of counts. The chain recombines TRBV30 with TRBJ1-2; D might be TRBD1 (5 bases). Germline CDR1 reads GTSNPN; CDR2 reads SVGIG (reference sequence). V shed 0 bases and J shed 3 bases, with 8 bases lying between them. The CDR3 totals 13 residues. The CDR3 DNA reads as TGTGCCTGGAGTGTAGGCAGGGACTATGGCTACACCTTC. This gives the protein CAWSVGRDYGYTF.

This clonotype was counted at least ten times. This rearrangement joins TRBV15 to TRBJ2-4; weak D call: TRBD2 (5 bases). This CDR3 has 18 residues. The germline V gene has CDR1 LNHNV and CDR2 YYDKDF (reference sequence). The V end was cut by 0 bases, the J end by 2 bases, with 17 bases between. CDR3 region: CATSRDSRGASTKNIQYF. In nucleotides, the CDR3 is TGTGCCACCAGCAGAGATTCTCGGGGTGCATCGACCAAAAACATTCAGTACTTC.

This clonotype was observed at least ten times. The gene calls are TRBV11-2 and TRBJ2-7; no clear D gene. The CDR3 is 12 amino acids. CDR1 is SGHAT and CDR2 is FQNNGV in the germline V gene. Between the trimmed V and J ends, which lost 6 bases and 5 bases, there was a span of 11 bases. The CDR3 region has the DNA TGTGCCAGCAGTCTTAGTGGGCACGAGCAGTACTTC. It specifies CASSLSGHEQYF.

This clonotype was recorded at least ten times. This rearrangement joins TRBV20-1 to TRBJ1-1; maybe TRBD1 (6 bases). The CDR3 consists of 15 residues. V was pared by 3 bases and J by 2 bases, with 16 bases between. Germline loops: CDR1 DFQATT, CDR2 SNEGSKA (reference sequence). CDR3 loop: CSASRAKGGNTEAFF. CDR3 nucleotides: TGCAGTGCTAGCCGGGCCAAAGGGGGAAACACTGAAGCTTTCTTT.

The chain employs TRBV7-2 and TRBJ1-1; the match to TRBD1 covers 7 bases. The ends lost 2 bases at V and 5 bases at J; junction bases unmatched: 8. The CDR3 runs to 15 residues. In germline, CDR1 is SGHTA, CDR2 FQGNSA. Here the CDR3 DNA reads TGTGCCAGCAGCTTATACAGGGGCAGCGGGACTGAAGCTTTCTTT. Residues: CASSLYRGSGTEAFF.

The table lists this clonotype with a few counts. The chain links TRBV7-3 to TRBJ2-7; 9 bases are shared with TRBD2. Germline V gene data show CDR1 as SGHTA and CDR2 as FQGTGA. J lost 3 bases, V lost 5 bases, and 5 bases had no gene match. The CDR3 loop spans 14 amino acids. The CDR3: CASSKAGGVYEQYF. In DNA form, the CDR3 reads TGTGCCAGCAGCAAAGCGGGAGGCGTCTACGAGCAGTACTTC.

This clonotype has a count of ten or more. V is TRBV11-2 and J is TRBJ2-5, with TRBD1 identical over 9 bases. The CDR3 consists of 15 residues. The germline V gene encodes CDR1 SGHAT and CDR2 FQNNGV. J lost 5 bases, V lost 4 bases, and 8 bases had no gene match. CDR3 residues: CASSYAGQGGETQYF. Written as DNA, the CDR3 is TGTGCCAGCAGCTATGCGGGACAGGGTGGGGAGACCCAGTACTTC.

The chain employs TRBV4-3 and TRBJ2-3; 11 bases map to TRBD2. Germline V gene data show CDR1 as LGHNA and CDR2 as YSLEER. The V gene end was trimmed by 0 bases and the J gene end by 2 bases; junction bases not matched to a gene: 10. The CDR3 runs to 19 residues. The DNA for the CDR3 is TGCGCCAGCAGCCAAGATGCAGCCGGGACTAGCGGCTTCACAGATACGCAGTATTTT. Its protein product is CASSQDAAGTSGFTDTQYF.

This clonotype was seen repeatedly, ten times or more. CDR3 nucleotide sequence: TGTGCCAGCAGTTCAACAGGGGGTCGGAAGACCCAGTACTTC. It translates to CASSSTGGRKTQYF. The gene calls are TRBV28 and TRBJ2-5; 8 bases are a match to TRBD1. The CDR3 has 14 residues. Trimming removed 4 bases from V and 6 bases from J; junction bases left unmatched: 7. From germline, CDR1 is MDHEN and CDR2 SYDVKM.

DNA of the CDR3: TGTGCCTGGTCACAGAACGCAGCTTTCTTT. It yields the protein CAWSQNAAFF. The V and J genes are TRBV30 and TRBJ1-1, with D unresolved. This CDR3 is built from 10 residues. The V and J ends lost 5 bases and 10 bases respectively, with 11 bases between them. Germline V lookup: CDR1 GTSNPN, CDR2 SVGIG (reference sequence).

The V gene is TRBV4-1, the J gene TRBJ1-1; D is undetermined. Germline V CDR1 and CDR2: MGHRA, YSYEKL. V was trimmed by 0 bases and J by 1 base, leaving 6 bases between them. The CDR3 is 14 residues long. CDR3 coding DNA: TGCGCCAGCAGCCAAGAAAGGGCGAACACTGAAGCTTTCTTT. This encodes CASSQERANTEAFF.

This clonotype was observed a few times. In nucleotides, the CDR3 is TGTGCCAGCAGCCCAGGGGGGGCTAGCACCGGGGAGCTGTTTTTT. It is translated as CASSPGGASTGELFF. This rearrangement joins TRBV28 to TRBJ2-2; D is possibly TRBD1 or TRBD2 (7 bases each). Per the germline V gene, CDR1 is MDHEN and CDR2 is SYDVKM. The CDR3 is 15 residues long. V dropped 6 bases and J dropped 4 bases, with 15 bases sitting between them.

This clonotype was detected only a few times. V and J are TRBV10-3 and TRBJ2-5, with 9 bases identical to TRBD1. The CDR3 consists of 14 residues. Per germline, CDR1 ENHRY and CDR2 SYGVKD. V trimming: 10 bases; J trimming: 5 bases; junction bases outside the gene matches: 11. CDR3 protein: CASKPGQGVETQYF. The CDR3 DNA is TGTGCCAGCAAACCGGGACAGGGAGTGGAGACCCAGTACTTC.